Each of the 9 T cell receptor beta chains below was sequenced from the same sample in a study of spatial heterogeneity in lung cancer. The time point here: sample taken at primary tumor resection. Whole RNA obtained from tumor, nontumor lung or frozen PBMC underwent sequencing without sorting. MiXCR was run by TCRdb on the 5' RACE reads, yielding one entry per CDR3 protein. In the table there are about 92,000 distinct CDR3 sequences, 10% to 15% of which are singletons. Sequencing used PBMCs, obtained at surgery. The receptors stem from a male donor with early-stage non-small cell lung cancer.

This clonotype was seen a few times. This chain connects TRBV5-1 to TRBJ2-1; possible D gene TRBD2, 5 bases. The CDR3 is 16 amino acids. Trimming left V 4 bases short and J 0 bases short, with 14 bases between. Germline lookup yields CDR1 SGHRS and CDR2 YFSETQ. The CDR3 is CASSPLATSSYNEQFF. In nucleotides, the CDR3 is TGCGCCAGCAGCCCCCTAGCTACGAGCTCCTACAATGAGCAGTTCTTC. Together with reference TRBV5-1 and TRBJ2-1, the CDR3 gives the full variable domain: KAGVTQTPRYLIKTRGQQVTLSCSPISGHRSVSWYQQTPGQGLQFLFEYFSETQRNKGNFPGRFSGRQFSNSRSEMNVSTLELGDSALYLCASSPLATSSYNEQFFGPGTRLTVL.

This clonotype was counted many times. The chain combines TRBV18 with TRBJ2-6; D perhaps matches TRBD1 (6 bases). Trimming took off 3 bases at V and 0 bases at J, with 6 bases between the two ends. Germline-derived CDR1 and CDR2 are KGHSH and LQKENI. There are 15 residues in the CDR3. CDR3 protein: CASSPTGSGANVLTF. The CDR3 bases are TGTGCCAGCTCACCGACAGGCTCTGGGGCCAACGTCCTGACTTTC.

The V gene is TRBV3-1, the J gene TRBJ2-7; perhaps TRBD1 as D (6 bases). The germline V and J ends were trimmed by 4 bases and 2 bases, with 15 bases remaining between them. Germline assignment: CDR1 LGHDT and CDR2 YNNKEL (reference sequence). This CDR3 is built from 15 residues. The CDR3 bases are TGTGCCAGCAGCCGAGATTCGACAGGTACCTACGAGCAGTACTTC. Encoded protein: CASSRDSTGTYEQYF.

This clonotype has more than one count but fewer than ten. The V and J genes are TRBV11-2 and TRBJ1-2; D is unclear. The CDR3 contains 17 residues. Trimming removed 1 base at V and 2 bases at J, with 17 bases between. Germline assignment: CDR1 SGHAT and CDR2 FQNNGV. CDR3 region: CASSLVFDDARNYGYTF. CDR3 bases: TGTGCCAGCAGCTTAGTCTTCGATGACGCGAGGAACTATGGCTACACCTTC.

A few counts support this clonotype. V gene TRBV5-6 combines with J gene TRBJ1-2, with D possibly matching TRBD1 (5 bases). The V gene lost 0 bases and the J gene lost 8 bases, with 14 bases spanning the gap. The germline gives CDR1 SGHDT, CDR2 YYEEEE. The CDR3 loop spans 14 amino acids. CDR3 nucleotide sequence: TGTGCCAGCAGCTTGGAGGGGCCATACGTAGGCTACACCTTC. Its protein is CASSLEGPYVGYTF.

This clonotype came up many times. This sequence joins TRBV29-1 and TRBJ2-5; 8 nucleotides match TRBD1. CDR3 length: 16 amino acids. Germline lookup yields CDR1 SQVTM and CDR2 ANQGSEA. V lost 1 base and J lost 5; bases outside the gene matches: 12. The CDR3 DNA is TGCAGCGTTGAAGGAGGATGGTCAGGGGGCGTCGAGACCCAGTACTTC. This gives the protein CSVEGGWSGGVETQYF.

This clonotype was counted many times. CDR3 DNA: TGTGCCTGCCCCCGCAGGGGGGCGATCGGGGAGCTGTTTTTT. It codes for CACPRRGAIGELFF. The chain employs TRBV30 and TRBJ2-2; perhaps TRBD1 as D (7 bases). Germline values: CDR1 GTSNPN, CDR2 SVGIG (reference sequence). The V end was cut by 6 bases, the J end by 7 bases, with 18 bases between. The length of the CDR3 is 14 residues.

This clonotype occurred many times. The chain is built from TRBV20-1 and TRBJ2-1, with TRBD2 identical over 10 bases. Unmatched junction bases numbered 9, after V lost 6 bases and J lost 7 bases. The germline V gene has CDR1 DFQATT and CDR2 SNEGSKA (reference sequence). The CDR3 runs 14 residues. Here the CDR3 DNA reads TGCAGTGCAACCGGGACTAGCGACCAAAATGAGCAGTTCTTC. This codes for CSATGTSDQNEQFF.

The rearrangement uses TRBV10-2 and TRBJ1-1; 9 bases agree with TRBD1. The CDR3 is 14 amino acids. V lost 3 bases, J lost 7 bases, and 6 bases stayed unmatched. The germline gives CDR1 WSHSY, CDR2 SAAADI. The CDR3 DNA is TGCGCCAGCAGTGATGACAGGGGGTTATTTGAAGCTTTCTTT. Its translation: CASSDDRGLFEAFF.